This paragraph reports one T cell receptor (beta chain). This sample is part of a study of blood T cell repertoires in COVID-19. Study details: Acute-phase and convalescent COVID-19 samples originated in the United States, Italy and Spain. T cells, B-cell-depleted T cells, or PBMCs provided the cDNA or gDNA that served as material.

Original data processing: Amplification with reference gene primers provided the estimates of nucleated cell counts. Generated by immunoSEQ multiplex PCR, the TCRdb table keeps only in-frame clones and is missing some. V and J calls and clone size follow that table, whereas D and trimming were derived from the DNA. The table has about 40,000 clones, 80% to 90% seen once; the top ten hold 9.8%. V dropped 6 bases and J dropped 7; count of bases not matched to a gene: 6. This CDR3 spans 14 amino acids. Germline-derived CDR1 and CDR2 are MNHEY and SVGAGI. The chain couples TRBV6-5 to TRBJ1-6, with TRBD1 matching over 7 bases. The sequence derives from a human donor in a cohort sampled during active COVID-19. The sequenced material came from peripheral blood. DNA of the CDR3: TGTGCCAGCAGACAACAGGGGCAAAATTCACCCCTCCACTTT. This codes for CASRQQGQNSPLHF.